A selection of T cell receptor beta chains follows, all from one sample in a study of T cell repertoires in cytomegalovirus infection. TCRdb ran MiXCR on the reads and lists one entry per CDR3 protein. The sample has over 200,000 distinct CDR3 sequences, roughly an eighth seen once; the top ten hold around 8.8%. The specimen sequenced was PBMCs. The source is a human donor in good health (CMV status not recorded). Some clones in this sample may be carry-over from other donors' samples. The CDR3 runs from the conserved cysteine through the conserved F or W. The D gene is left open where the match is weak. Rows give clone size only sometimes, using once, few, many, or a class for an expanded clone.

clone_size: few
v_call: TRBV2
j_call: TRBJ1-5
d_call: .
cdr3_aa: CASSDRTGSNQPQHF
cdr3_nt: TGTGCCAGCAGTGATAGGACGGGTAGCAATCAGCCCCAGCATTTT

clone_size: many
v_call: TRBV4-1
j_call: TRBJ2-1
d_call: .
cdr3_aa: CASSQPSTPGRTYNEQFF
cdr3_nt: TGCGCCAGCAGCCAACCATCCACCCCGGGACGGACATACAATGAGCAGTTCTTC

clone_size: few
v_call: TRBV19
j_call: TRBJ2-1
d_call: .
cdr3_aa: CASSERGVKYNEQFF
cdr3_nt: TGTGCCAGTAGTGAAAGGGGCGTCAAGTACAATGAGCAGTTCTTC

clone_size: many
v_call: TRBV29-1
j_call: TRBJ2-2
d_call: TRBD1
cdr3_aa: CSVVGQATTGELFF
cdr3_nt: TGCAGCGTTGTAGGACAGGCTACCACCGGGGAGCTGTTTTTT

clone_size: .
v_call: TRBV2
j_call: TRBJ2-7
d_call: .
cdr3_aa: CASKRIGPYEQYF
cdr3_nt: TGTGCCAGCAAGCGTATAGGCCCCTACGAGCAGTACTTC

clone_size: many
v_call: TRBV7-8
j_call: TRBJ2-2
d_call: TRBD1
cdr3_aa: CASLGTGNDGELFF
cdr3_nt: TGTGCCAGCTTGGGGACAGGGAATGACGGGGAGCTGTTTTTT

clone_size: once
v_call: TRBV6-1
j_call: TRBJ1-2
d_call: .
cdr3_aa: CASSEGKYGYTF
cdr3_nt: TGTGCCAGCAGTGAAGGAAAATATGGCTACACCTTC

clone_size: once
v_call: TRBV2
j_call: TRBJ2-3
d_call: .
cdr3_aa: CASALATTSTDTQYF
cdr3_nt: TGTGCCAGTGCACTAGCAACCACTAGCACAGATACGCAGTATTTT

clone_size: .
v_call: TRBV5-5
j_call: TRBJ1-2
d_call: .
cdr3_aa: CASSFLGAGYGYTF
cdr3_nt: TGTGCCAGCAGCTTTTTAGGGGCAGGCTATGGCTACACCTTC

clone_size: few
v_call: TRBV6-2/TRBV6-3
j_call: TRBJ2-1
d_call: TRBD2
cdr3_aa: CASRAAGGPNEQFF
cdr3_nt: TGTGCCAGCCGAGCAGCGGGGGGACCCAATGAGCAGTTCTTC

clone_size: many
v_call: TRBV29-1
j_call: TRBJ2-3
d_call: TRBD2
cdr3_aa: CSVELLAESTDTQYF
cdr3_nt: TGCAGCGTTGAATTACTAGCGGAAAGCACAGATACGCAGTATTTT

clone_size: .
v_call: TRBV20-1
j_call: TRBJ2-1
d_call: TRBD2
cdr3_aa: CSARVSAGGHFF
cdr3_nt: TGCAGTGCTAGAGTTTCAGCGGGAGGGCACTTCTTC

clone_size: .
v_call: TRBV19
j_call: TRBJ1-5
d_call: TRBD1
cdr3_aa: CASSIEGPGQGRQPQHF
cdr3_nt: TGTGCCAGTAGTATAGAGGGGCCGGGACAGGGCCGTCAGCCCCAGCATTTT

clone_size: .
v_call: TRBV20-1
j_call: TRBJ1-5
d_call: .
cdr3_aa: CSAETAGPTFSNQPQHF
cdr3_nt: TGCAGTGCTGAAACCGCGGGACCGACCTTTAGCAATCAGCCCCAGCATTTT

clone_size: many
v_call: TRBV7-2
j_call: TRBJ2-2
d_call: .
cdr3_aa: CALGAGRSQVGELFF
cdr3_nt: TGTGCCTTGGGGGCTGGGCGGTCCCAGGTCGGGGAGCTGTTTTTT

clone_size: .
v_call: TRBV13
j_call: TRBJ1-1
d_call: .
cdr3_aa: CASSPLAGTEAFF
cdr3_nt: TGTGCCAGCAGCCCTTTAGCTGGCACTGAAGCTTTCTTT

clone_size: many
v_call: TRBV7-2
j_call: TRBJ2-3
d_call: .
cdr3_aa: CASSLSNLLTDTQYF
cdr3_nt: TGTGCCAGCAGCCTATCTAACCTCCTCACAGATACGCAGTATTTT

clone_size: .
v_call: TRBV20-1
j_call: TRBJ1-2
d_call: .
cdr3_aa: CSATRSGSTPNYGYTF
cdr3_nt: TGCAGTGCTACCAGATCGGGCAGCACTCCTAACTATGGCTACACCTTC

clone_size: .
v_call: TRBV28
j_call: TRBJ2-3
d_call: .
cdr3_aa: CASSSWGSTDTQYF
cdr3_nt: TGTGCCAGCAGTTCCTGGGGCAGCACAGATACGCAGTATTTT

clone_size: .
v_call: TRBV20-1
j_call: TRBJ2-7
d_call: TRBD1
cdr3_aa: CSAAWDREYEQYF
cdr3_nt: TGCAGTGCCGCGTGGGACAGGGAGTACGAGCAGTACTTC

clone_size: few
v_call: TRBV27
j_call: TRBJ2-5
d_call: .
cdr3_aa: CASRMGGEGTQYF
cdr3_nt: TGTGCCAGCAGAATGGGGGGTGAAGGGACCCAGTACTTC

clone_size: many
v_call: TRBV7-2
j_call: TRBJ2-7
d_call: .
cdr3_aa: CASSSDGLYYEQYF
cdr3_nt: TGTGCCAGCAGCTCCGACGGGCTTTACTACGAGCAGTACTTC

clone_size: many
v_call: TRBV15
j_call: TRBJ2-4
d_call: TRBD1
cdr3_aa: CATSSADGGQGGIQYF
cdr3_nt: TGTGCCACCAGCAGTGCTGATGGGGGACAGGGCGGGATTCAGTACTTC

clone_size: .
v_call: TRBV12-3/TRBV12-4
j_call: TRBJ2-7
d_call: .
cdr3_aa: CASSGGAYYEQYF
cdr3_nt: TGTGCCAGCAGCGGGGGAGCGTACTACGAGCAGTACTTC

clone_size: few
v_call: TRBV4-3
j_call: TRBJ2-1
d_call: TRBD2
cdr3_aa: CASSQYPLAGVPNEQFF
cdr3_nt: TGCGCCAGCAGCCAATACCCTCTAGCGGGGGTGCCAAATGAGCAGTTCTTC

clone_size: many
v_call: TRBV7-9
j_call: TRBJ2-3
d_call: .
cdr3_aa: CASSLADEDTQYF
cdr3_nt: TGTGCCAGCAGCTTAGCAGACGAGGATACGCAGTATTTT

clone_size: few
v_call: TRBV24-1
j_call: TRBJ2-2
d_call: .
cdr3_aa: CATSDSWNTGELFF
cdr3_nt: TGTGCCACCAGTGATTCCTGGAACACCGGGGAGCTGTTTTTT

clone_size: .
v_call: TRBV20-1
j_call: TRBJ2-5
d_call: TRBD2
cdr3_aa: CSASSGSGETQYF
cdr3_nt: TGCAGTGCCTCTAGCGGGAGTGGGGAGACCCAGTACTTC

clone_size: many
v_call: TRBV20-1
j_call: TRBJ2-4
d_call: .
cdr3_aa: CSARVAIAKNIQYF
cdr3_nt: TGCAGTGCTAGAGTAGCAATAGCCAAAAACATTCAGTACTTC

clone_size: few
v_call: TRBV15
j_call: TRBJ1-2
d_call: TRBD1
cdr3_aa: CATSPRDRGANYGYTF
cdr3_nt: TGTGCCACCAGCCCCCGGGACAGGGGAGCTAACTATGGCTACACCTTC

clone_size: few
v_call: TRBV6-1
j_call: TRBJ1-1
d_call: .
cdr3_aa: CASSSPGRPEAEAFF
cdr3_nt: TGTGCCAGCAGTAGCCCGGGAAGGCCGGAGGCTGAAGCTTTCTTT